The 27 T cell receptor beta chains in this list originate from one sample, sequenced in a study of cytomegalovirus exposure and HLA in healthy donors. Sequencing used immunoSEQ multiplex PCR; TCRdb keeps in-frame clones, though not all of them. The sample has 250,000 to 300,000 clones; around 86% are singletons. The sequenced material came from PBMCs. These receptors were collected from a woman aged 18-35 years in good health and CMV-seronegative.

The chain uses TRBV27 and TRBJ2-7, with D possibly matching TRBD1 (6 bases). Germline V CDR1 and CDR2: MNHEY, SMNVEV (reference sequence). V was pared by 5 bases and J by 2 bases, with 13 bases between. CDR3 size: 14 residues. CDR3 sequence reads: CASSPFRTAYEQYF. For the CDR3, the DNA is TGTGCCAGCAGTCCCTTTAGGACAGCCTACGAGCAGTACTTC.

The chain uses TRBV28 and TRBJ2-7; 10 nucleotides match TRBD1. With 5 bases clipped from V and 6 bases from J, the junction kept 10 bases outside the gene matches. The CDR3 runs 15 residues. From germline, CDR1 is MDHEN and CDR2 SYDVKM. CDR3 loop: CASSRGGTGDSEQYF. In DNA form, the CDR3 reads TGTGCCAGCAGTCGCGGCGGGACAGGGGACTCCGAGCAGTACTTC.

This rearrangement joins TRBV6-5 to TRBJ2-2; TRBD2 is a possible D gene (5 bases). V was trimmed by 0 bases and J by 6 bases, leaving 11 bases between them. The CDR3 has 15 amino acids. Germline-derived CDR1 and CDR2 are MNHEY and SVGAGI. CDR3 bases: TGTGCCAGCAGTTACTCGATGGGGAGAGCCGGGGAGCTGTTTTTT. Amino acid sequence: CASSYSMGRAGELFF.

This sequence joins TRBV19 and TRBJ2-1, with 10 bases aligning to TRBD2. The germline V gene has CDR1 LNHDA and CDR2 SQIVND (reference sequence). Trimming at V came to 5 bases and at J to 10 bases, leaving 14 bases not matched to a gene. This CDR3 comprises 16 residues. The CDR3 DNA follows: TGTGCCAGTAGTTTGGGACTAGCGATACCCCGAATCGAGCAGTTCTTC. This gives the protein CASSLGLAIPRIEQFF.

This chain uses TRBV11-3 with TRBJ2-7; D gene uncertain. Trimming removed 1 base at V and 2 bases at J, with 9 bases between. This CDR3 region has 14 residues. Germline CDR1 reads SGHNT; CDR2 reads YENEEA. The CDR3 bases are TGTGCCAGCAGCTTAGTTCAGGCCCCCTACGAGCAGTACTTC. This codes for CASSLVQAPYEQYF.

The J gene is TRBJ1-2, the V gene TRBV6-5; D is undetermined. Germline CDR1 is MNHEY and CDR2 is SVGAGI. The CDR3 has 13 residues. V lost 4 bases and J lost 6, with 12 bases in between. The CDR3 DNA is TGTGCCAGCAGTTCCCCTAGGAGGCATGGCTACACCTTC. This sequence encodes CASSSPRRHGYTF.

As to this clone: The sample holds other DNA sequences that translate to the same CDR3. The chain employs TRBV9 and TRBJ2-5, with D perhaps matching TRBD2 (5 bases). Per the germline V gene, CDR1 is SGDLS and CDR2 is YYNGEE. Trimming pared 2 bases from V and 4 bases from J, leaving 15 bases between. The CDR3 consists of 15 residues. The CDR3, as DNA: TGTGCCAGCAGCGTCGAAGGTCTAGCCCGAGAGACCCAGTACTTC. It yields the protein CASSVEGLARETQYF.

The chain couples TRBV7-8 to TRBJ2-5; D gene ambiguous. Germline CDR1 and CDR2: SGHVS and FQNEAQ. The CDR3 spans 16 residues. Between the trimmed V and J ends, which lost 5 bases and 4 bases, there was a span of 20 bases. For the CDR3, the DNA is TGTGCCAGCAGCGAATTCAGATTTCCCGCCCCAGAGACCCAGTACTTC. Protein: CASSEFRFPAPETQYF. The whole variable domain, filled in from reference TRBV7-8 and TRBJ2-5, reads GAGVSQSPRYKVAKRGQDVALRCDPISGHVSLFWYQQALGQGPEFLTYFQNEAQLDKSGLPSDRFFAERPEGSVSTLKIQRTQQEDSAVYLCASSEFRFPAPETQYFGPGTRLLVL.

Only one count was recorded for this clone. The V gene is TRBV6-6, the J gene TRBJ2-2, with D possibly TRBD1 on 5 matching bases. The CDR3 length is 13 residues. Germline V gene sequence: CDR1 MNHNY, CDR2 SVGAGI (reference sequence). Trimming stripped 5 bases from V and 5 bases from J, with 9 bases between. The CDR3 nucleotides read TGTGCCAGCAGTCCCCAGGGTACCGGGGAGCTGTTTTTT. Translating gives CASSPQGTGELFF.

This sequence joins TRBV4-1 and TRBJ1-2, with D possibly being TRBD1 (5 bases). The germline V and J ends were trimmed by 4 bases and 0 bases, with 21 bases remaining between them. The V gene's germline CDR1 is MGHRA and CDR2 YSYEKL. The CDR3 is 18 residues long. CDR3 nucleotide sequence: TGCGCCAGCAGCCTCCTTTCACCAGGGCCCTTCTCTAACTATGGCTACACCTTC. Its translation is CASSLLSPGPFSNYGYTF.

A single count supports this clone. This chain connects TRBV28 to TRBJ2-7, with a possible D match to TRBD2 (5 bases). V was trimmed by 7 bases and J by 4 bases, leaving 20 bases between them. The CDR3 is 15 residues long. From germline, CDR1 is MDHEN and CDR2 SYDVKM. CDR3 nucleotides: TGTGCCAGCACCCCGTCCTCAGCGGCCTCATACGAGCAGTACTTC. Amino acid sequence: CASTPSSAASYEQYF. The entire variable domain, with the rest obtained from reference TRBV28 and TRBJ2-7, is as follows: DVKVTQSSRYLVKRTGEKVFLECVQDMDHENMFWYRQDPGLGLRLIYFSYDVKMKEKGDIPEGYSVSREKKERFSLILESASTNQTSMYLCASTPSSAASYEQYFGPGTRLTVT.

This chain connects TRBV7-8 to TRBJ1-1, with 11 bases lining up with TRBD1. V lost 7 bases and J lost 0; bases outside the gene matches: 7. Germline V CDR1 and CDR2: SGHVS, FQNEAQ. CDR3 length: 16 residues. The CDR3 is CASTFGTGGLNTEAFF. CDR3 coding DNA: TGTGCCAGCACCTTTGGGACAGGGGGATTGAACACTGAAGCTTTCTTT.

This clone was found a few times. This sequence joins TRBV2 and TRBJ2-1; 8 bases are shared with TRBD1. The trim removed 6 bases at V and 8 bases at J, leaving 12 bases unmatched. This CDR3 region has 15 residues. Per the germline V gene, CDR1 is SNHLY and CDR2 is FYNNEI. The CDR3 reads CASRKGQGARDEQFF. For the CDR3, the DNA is TGTGCCAGCAGAAAAGGGCAGGGGGCGCGAGATGAGCAGTTCTTC.

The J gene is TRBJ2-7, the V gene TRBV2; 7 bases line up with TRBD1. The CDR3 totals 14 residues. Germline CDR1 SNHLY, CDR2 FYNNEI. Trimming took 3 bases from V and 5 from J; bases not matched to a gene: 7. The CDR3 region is CASSDSNRGNEQYF. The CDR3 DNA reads TGTGCCAGCAGTGACAGCAACAGGGGAAACGAGCAGTACTTC.

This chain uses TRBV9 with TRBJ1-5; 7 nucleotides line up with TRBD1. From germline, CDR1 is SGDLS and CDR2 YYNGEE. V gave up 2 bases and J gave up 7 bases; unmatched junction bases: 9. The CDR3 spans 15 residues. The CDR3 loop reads CASSVTGAAGQPQHF. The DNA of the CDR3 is TGTGCCAGCAGCGTCACAGGGGCCGCAGGGCAGCCCCAGCATTTT.

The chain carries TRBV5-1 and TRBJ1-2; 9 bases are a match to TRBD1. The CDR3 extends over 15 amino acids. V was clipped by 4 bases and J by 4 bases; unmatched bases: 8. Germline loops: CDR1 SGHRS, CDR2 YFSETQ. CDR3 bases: TGCGCCAGCAGCCGGGACAGGGCTTTATCCTATGGCTACACCTTC. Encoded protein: CASSRDRALSYGYTF. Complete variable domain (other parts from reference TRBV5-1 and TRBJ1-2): KAGVTQTPRYLIKTRGQQVTLSCSPISGHRSVSWYQQTPGQGLQFLFEYFSETQRNKGNFPGRFSGRQFSNSRSEMNVSTLELGDSALYLCASSRDRALSYGYTFGSGTRLTVV.

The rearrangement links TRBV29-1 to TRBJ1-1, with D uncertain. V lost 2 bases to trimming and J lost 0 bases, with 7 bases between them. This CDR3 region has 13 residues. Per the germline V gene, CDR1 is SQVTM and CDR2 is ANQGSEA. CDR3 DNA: TGCAGCGTTGAATCCGACATGAACACTGAAGCTTTCTTT. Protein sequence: CSVESDMNTEAFF.

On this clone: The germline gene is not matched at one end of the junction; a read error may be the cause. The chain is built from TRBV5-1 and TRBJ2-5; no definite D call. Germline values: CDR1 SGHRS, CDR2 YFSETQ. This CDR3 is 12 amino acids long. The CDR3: CASRMNQETQYF. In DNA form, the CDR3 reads TGCGCCAGCAGGATGAACCAGGAGACCCAGTACTTC.

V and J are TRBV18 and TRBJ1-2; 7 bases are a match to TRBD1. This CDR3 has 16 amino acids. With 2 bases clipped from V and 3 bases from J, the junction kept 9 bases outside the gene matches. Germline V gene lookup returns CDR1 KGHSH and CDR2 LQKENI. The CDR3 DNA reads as TGTGCCAGCTCACCAATGGACTCACAGGGGTACTATGGCTACACCTTC. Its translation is CASSPMDSQGYYGYTF.

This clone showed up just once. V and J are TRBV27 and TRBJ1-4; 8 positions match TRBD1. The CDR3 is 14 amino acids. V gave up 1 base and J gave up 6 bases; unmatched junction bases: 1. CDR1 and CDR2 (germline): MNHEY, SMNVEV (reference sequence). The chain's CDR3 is CASSLLQGDEKLFF. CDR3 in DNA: TGTGCCAGCAGTTTATTACAGGGGGATGAAAAACTGTTTTTT. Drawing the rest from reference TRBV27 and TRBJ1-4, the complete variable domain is EAQVTQNPRYLITVTGKKLTVTCSQNMNHEYMSWYRQDPGLGLRQIYYSMNVEVTDKGDVPEGYKVSRKEKRNFPLILESPSPNQTSLYFCASSLLQGDEKLFFGSGTQLSVL.

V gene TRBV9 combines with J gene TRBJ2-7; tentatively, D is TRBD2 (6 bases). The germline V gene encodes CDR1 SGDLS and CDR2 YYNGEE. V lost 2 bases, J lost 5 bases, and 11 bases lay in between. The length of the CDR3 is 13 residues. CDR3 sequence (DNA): TGTGCCAGCAGCGTTGGAGGCGGGGACGAGCAGTACTTC. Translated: CASSVGGGDEQYF.

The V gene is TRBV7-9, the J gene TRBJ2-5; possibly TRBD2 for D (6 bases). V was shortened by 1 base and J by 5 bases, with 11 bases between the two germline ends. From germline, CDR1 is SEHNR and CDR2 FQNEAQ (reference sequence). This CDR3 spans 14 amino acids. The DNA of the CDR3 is TGTGCCAGCAGCTTAGAGGTGGGGAGGGAGACCCAGTACTTC. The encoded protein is CASSLEVGRETQYF.

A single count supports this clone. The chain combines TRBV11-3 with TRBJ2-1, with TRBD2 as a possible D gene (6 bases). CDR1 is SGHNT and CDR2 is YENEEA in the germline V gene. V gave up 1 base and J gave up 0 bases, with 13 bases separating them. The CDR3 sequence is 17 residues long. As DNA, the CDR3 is TGTGCCAGCAGCTTAGCTGGGACTCGAAGCTCCTACAATGAGCAGTTCTTC. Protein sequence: CASSLAGTRSSYNEQFF.

The CDR3 sequence: CAISEPPRANTEAFF. CDR3 DNA sequence: TGTGCCATCAGTGAACCCCCCCGAGCGAACACTGAAGCTTTCTTT. The chain employs TRBV10-3 and TRBJ1-1, with D uncertain. Germline V gene lookup returns CDR1 ENHRY and CDR2 SYGVKD. Trimming took 3 bases from V and 1 from J, leaving 12 bases between them. This CDR3 contains 15 residues.

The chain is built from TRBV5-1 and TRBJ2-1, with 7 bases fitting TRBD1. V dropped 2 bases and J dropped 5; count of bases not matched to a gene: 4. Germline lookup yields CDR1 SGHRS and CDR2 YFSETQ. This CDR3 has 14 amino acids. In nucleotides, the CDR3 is TGCGCCAGCAGCTTCCGGGACAGAGACAATGAGCAGTTCTTC. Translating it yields CASSFRDRDNEQFF. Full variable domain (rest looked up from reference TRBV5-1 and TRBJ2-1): KAGVTQTPRYLIKTRGQQVTLSCSPISGHRSVSWYQQTPGQGLQFLFEYFSETQRNKGNFPGRFSGRQFSNSRSEMNVSTLELGDSALYLCASSFRDRDNEQFFGPGTRLTVL.

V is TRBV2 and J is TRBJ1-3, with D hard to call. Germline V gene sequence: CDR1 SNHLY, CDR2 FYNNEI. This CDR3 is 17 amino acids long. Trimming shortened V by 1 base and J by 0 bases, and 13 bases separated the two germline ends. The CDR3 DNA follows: TGTGCCAGCAGTGAAGAGGACGAGGGCCCCTCTGGAAACACCATATATTTT. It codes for CASSEEDEGPSGNTIYF. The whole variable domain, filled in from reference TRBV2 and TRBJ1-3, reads EPEVTQTPSHQVTQMGQEVILRCVPISNHLYFYWYRQILGQKVEFLVSFYNNEISEKSEIFDDQFSVERPDGSNFTLKIRSTKLEDSAMYFCASSEEDEGPSGNTIYFGEGSWLTVV.

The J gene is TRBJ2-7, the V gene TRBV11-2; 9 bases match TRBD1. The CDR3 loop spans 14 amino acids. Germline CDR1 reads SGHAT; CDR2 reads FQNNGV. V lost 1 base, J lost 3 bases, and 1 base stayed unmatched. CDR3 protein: CASSLVGQGYEQYF. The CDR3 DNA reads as TGTGCCAGCAGCTTAGTGGGACAGGGCTACGAGCAGTACTTC. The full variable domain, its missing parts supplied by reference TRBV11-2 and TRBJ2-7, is EAGVAQSPRYKIIEKRQSVAFWCNPISGHATLYWYQQILGQGPKLLIQFQNNGVVDDSQLPKDRFSAERLKGVDSTLKIQPAKLEDSAVYLCASSLVGQGYEQYFGPGTRLTVT.